This paragraph reports one T cell receptor (beta chain). The antigen is unknown. This CDR3 spans 14 amino acids. Germline V gene sequence: CDR1 GTSNPN, CDR2 SVGIG (reference sequence). The source of the sample is a study of CXCR3-negative and CXCR3-positive naive CD8 T cells. Whole-study findings and limits: Naive cells positive for CXCR3 carried more hydrophobic TRB CDR3s than CXCR3-negative ones.

The study made its TRB cDNA libraries by 5' RACE, adding UMI labels. After re-calling the 5' RACE reads, TCRdb lists one entry per CDR3 protein, DNA absent. Recorded for this sample: some 54,000 distinct CDR3 sequences. The receptor's source is a human donor in good health. Some clones in this sample may be carry-over from other donors' samples. The rearrangement joins TRBV30 to TRBJ1-1; TCRdb's D call of TRBD1 is untestable without DNA. The sample taken for sequencing was naive CXCR3+ CD8+ T cells from blood. Subset described: CD45RO-CCR7+CD27+CD95- naive CD8+ T cells expressing CXCR3 (TNR3+). The CDR3 region is CAWSIGTGDTEAFF. The complete variable domain, with remaining parts taken from reference TRBV30 and TRBJ1-1, reads SQTIHQWPATLVQPVGSPLSLECTVEGTSNPNLYWYRQAAGRGLQLLFYSVGIGQISSEVPQNLSASRPQDRQFILSSKKLLLSDSGFYLCAWSIGTGDTEAFFGQGTRLTVV.